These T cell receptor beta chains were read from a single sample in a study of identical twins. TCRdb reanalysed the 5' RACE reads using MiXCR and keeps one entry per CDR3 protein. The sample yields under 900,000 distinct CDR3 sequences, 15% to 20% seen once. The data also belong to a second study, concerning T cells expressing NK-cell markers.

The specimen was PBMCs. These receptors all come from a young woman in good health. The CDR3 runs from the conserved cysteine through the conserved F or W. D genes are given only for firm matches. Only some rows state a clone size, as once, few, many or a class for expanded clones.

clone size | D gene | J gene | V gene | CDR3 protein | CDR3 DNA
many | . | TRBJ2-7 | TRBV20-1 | CSAPGDSYEQYF | TGCAGTGCGCCGGGAGACTCCTACGAGCAGTACTTC
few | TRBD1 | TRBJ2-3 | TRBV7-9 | CASSRDRVGTDTQYF | TGTGCCAGCAGCCGGGACAGGGTTGGCACAGATACGCAGTATTTT
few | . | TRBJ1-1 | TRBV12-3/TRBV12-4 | CASSARDIMNTEAFF | TGTGCCAGCAGTGCCCGGGACATAATGAACACTGAAGCTTTCTTT
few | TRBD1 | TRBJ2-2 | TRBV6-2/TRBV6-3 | CASSRDRRTGELFF | TGTGCCAGCAGCCGGGACAGGCGAACCGGGGAGCTGTTTTTT
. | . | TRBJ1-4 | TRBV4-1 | CASSQSGGTNEKLFF | TGCGCCAGCAGCCAGTCGGGGGGAACTAATGAAAAACTGTTTTTT
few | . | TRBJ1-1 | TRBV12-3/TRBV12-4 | CASRFRAYEAFF | TGTGCCAGCAGATTTAGGGCCTATGAAGCTTTCTTT
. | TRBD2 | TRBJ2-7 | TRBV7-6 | CASSLVGGGQYF | TGTGCCAGCAGCTTAGTCGGCGGGGGGCAGTACTTC
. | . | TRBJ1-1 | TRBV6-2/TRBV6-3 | CASVGSGEAFF | TGTGCCAGCGTCGGATCGGGGGAAGCTTTCTTT
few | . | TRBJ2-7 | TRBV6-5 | CASSYSRGAYEQYF | TGTGCCAGCAGTTACTCTCGGGGGGCTTACGAGCAGTACTTC
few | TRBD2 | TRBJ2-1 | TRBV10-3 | CAIRPSGTRKDNEQFF | TGTGCCATCAGGCCCTCCGGGACTAGAAAAGACAATGAGCAGTTCTTC
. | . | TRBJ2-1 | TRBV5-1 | CASSQPGVQEQFF | TGCGCCAGCAGCCAACCAGGGGTTCAAGAGCAGTTCTTC
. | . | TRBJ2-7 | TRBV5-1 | CASRRKDEQYF | TGCGCCAGCCGCAGAAAGGACGAGCAGTACTTC
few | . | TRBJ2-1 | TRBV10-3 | CAISVGGRGAYNEQFF | TGTGCCATCAGTGTGGGTGGTAGGGGGGCCTACAATGAGCAGTTCTTC
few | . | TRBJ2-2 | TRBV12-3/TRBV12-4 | CASSYVRVGTGELFF | TGTGCCAGCAGTTACGTCAGGGTGGGGACCGGGGAGCTGTTTTTT
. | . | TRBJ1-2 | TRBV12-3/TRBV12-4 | CASSLRFYGYTF | TGTGCCAGCAGTTTGCGGTTCTATGGCTACACCTTC
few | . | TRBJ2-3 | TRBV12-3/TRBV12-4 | CASKSRGGEDTQYF | TGTGCCAGCAAGTCCAGGGGAGGAGAGGATACGCAGTATTTT